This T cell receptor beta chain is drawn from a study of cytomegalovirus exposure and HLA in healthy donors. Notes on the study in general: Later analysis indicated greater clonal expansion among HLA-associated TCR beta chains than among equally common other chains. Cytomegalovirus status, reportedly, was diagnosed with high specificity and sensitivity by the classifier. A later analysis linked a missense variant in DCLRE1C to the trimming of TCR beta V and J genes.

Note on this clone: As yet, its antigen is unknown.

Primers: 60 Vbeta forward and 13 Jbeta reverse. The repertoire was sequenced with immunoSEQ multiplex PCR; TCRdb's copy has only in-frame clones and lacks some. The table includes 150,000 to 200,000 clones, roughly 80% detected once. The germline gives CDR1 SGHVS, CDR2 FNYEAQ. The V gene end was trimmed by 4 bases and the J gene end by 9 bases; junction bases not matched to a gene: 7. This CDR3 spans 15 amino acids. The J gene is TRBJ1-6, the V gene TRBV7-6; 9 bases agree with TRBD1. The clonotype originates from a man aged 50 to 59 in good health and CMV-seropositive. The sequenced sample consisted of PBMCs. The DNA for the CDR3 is TGTGCCAGCAGCTCTATGGACAGGGGTAGTTCACCCCTCCACTTT. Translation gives CASSSMDRGSSPLHF.